Listed here are 21 T cell receptor beta chains from one sample, sequenced in a study of T cell responses to AZD1222 COVID-19 vaccine. Profiling relied on immunoSEQ multiplex PCR, and the TCRdb table lists in-frame clones only, not all of them. The sample carries 120,000 or so clones, 84% recorded once. Specimen: peripheral blood, collected 28 days after the second AZD1222 dose. These receptors all stem from an adult who received the AZD1222 COVID-19 vaccine.

The V gene is TRBV11-2, the J gene TRBJ1-6; perhaps TRBD1 as D (5 bases). Per the germline V gene, CDR1 is SGHAT and CDR2 is FQNNGV. The CDR3 covers 17 residues. With 2 bases removed from V and 5 bases from J, the gap between germline ends came to 16 bases. This chain's CDR3 is CASSLLIGRVNNSPLHF. The DNA of the CDR3 is TGTGCCAGCAGCTTACTTATAGGCAGGGTCAATAATTCACCCCTCCACTTT.

V gene TRBV9 combines with J gene TRBJ2-1, with 11 bases that match TRBD2. The germline V gene has CDR1 SGDLS and CDR2 YYNGEE. The CDR3 is made up of 18 amino acids. V lost 0 bases and J lost 0; bases outside the gene matches: 5. CDR3 nucleotides: TGTGCCAGCAGCGTAGCTACTAGCGGGGGAGGCTCCTACAATGAGCAGTTCTTC. Amino acids: CASSVATSGGGSYNEQFF.

This sequence joins TRBV18 and TRBJ2-1, with TRBD2 identical over 10 bases. Germline CDR1 and CDR2: KGHSH and LQKENI. The length of the CDR3 is 16 residues. After removal of 3 bases from V and 8 bases from J, the junction contained 10 bases not matched to a gene. This CDR3 reads CASSPQGLANMDEQFF. The CDR3, as DNA: TGTGCCAGCTCACCTCAGGGACTAGCGAATATGGATGAGCAGTTCTTC. Filled out from reference TRBV18 and TRBJ2-1, the complete variable domain reads NAGVMQNPRHLVRRRGQEARLRCSPMKGHSHVYWYRQLPEEGLKFMVYLQKENIIDESGMPKERFSAEFPKEGPSILRIQQVVRGDSAAYFCASSPQGLANMDEQFFGPGTRLTVL.

The V gene is TRBV4-1, the J gene TRBJ2-3, with 9 positions matching TRBD2. Trimming removed 0 bases from V and 10 bases from J; junction bases left unmatched: 5. This CDR3 has 14 amino acids. Germline V gene data show CDR1 as MGHRA and CDR2 as YSYEKL. CDR3 sequence: CASSQEQERGAQYF. CDR3 DNA sequence: TGCGCCAGCAGCCAAGAACAGGAGCGGGGGGCGCAGTATTTT.

This clone came up a few times. The J gene is TRBJ1-1, the V gene TRBV5-6, with unresolved D. This CDR3 is 12 amino acids long. CDR1 is SGHDT, CDR2 YYEEEE, per germline. Trimming left V 6 bases short and J 8 bases short, with 14 bases between. CDR3 region: CASTFQVGEAFF. The CDR3 region has the DNA TGTGCCAGCACCTTCCAGGTGGGGGAAGCTTTCTTT.

In this sample, this clone turned up once. The chain joins TRBV9 to TRBJ1-2; TRBD1 might be the D (6 bases). Trimming shortened V by 0 bases and J by 3 bases, and 18 bases separated the two germline ends. The CDR3 totals 17 residues. Germline assignment: CDR1 SGDLS and CDR2 YYNGEE. CDR3 nucleotide sequence: TGTGCCAGCAGCGTAGTTTTTTGGGACACCCAAGACTATGGCTACACCTTC. It yields the protein CASSVVFWDTQDYGYTF.

This chain links TRBV7-2 with TRBJ1-4; the D is unclear. The V end lost 5 bases, the J end lost 11 bases, and 21 bases lay between the germline ends. Germline V lookup: CDR1 SGHTA, CDR2 FQGNSA. The CDR3 is 15 residues long. The CDR3 loop is CASSTPGLGSGKLFF. The CDR3 DNA reads TGTGCCAGCAGCACACCGGGCTTAGGTTCCGGGAAACTGTTTTTT.

The gene calls are TRBV6-5 and TRBJ2-3, with D unclear. This CDR3 is 12 amino acids long. The V gene lost 6 bases and the J gene lost 3 bases, with 7 bases spanning the gap. Germline CDR1 is MNHEY and CDR2 is SVGAGI. The CDR3 DNA reads as TGTGCCAGCAGGCCAAGGACAGATACGCAGTATTTT. It is translated as CASRPRTDTQYF.

This chain uses TRBV6-2 or TRBV6-3 with TRBJ2-7; tentative D call: TRBD1 (6 bases). Germline values: CDR1 MNHEY, CDR2 SVGEGT. Trimming took 3 bases from V and 0 from J, leaving 18 bases between them. This CDR3 contains 17 residues. CDR3 sequence: CASSYLLGQSSSYEQYF. CDR3 sequence (DNA): TGTGCCAGCAGTTATTTATTAGGACAGTCGAGCTCCTACGAGCAGTACTTC.

This chain uses TRBV2 with TRBJ1-1, with no clear D. From germline, CDR1 is SNHLY and CDR2 FYNNEI. The V and J ends lost 7 bases and 4 bases respectively, with 10 bases between them. The CDR3 is 12 residues long. CDR3 region: CASILGSTEAFF. In DNA form, the CDR3 reads TGTGCCAGCATCCTAGGGAGCACTGAAGCTTTCTTT.

The chain combines TRBV9 with TRBJ1-3, with TRBD1 matching over 7 bases. CDR1 and CDR2 from the germline V gene are SGDLS and YYNGEE. This CDR3 has 17 residues. V gave up 3 bases and J gave up 0 bases; unmatched junction bases: 9. The CDR3 nucleotides read TGTGCCAGCAGCGCCCGGGACAGTGCCTCCTCTGGAAACACCATATATTTT. It yields the protein CASSARDSASSGNTIYF.

The rearrangement uses TRBV18 and TRBJ1-5, with D possibly being TRBD1 (5 bases). This CDR3 spans 15 amino acids. Trimming cost V 1 base and J 3 bases, with 10 bases left between them. The germline CDR1 and CDR2 sequences are KGHSH and LQKENI. CDR3 DNA: TGTGCCAGCTCACCACAGGAGGGGTTCAATCAGCCCCAGCATTTT. It specifies CASSPQEGFNQPQHF.

This clone was detected a few times. V gene TRBV27 combines with J gene TRBJ2-3; no definite D call. CDR1 is MNHEY, CDR2 SMNVEV, per germline (reference sequence). This CDR3 comprises 14 residues. The germline V and J ends were trimmed by 4 bases and 0 bases, with 8 bases remaining between them. In DNA, the CDR3 is TGTGCCAGCAGTTCCAAGTCTAGCACAGATACGCAGTATTTT. Encoded protein: CASSSKSSTDTQYF.

This clone was found a few times. The V call is TRBV5-6, the J call TRBJ1-1, with TRBD1 as a possible D gene (5 bases). There are 14 residues in the CDR3. The V and J ends lost 6 bases and 4 bases respectively, with 16 bases between them. CDR1 is SGHDT and CDR2 is YYEEEE in the germline V gene. CDR3 nucleotides: TGTGCCAGCACTCGGGACGCCGGGGGCACTGAAGCTTTCTTT. It specifies CASTRDAGGTEAFF.

Only one count was recorded for this clone. CDR3 sequence: CASREGTGGYGYTF. The CDR3 DNA sequence: TGTGCCAGCAGGGAGGGGACAGGGGGCTATGGCTACACCTTC. This chain joins TRBV28 and TRBJ1-2, with 11 bases aligning to TRBD1. The trim removed 6 bases at V and 4 bases at J, leaving 4 bases unmatched. The CDR3 is 14 residues long. The V gene's germline CDR1 is MDHEN and CDR2 SYDVKM.

The chain has TRBV19 and TRBJ2-1, with 11 bases that match TRBD2. CDR3 length equals 15 residues. V shed 9 bases, J shed 0 bases, and the junction held 4 bases outside the gene matches. Germline V lookup: CDR1 LNHDA, CDR2 SQIVND (reference sequence). The chain's CDR3 is CASRTSGRSYNEQFF. For the CDR3, the DNA is TGTGCCAGCAGGACTAGCGGGCGCTCCTACAATGAGCAGTTCTTC.

The J gene is TRBJ1-2, the V gene TRBV14; D uncertain. The V gene's germline CDR1 is SGHDN and CDR2 FVKESK. The CDR3 has 16 residues. Trimming left V 0 bases short and J 5 bases short, with 16 bases between. CDR3 DNA: TGTGCCAGCAGCCAAGACTTTTTGACGGGAGGGTATGGCTACACCTTC. It yields the protein CASSQDFLTGGYGYTF.

The chain couples TRBV24-1 to TRBJ2-1, with 16 bases aligning to TRBD2. Germline CDR1 and CDR2: KGHDR and SFDVKD. V lost 0 bases to trimming and J lost 2 bases; unmatched junction nucleotides: 6. The CDR3 extends over 20 amino acids. The DNA for the CDR3 is TGTGCCACCAGTGATTTGCCGGGACTAGCGGGGGGGAGGCCCTACAATGAGCAGTTCTTC. Amino acid sequence: CATSDLPGLAGGRPYNEQFF.

The chain links TRBV19 to TRBJ2-7; D could derive from TRBD1 or TRBD2 (5 bases each). This CDR3 contains 13 residues. The V end was cut by 3 bases, the J end by 7 bases, with 13 bases between. Germline CDR1 is LNHDA and CDR2 is SQIVND (reference sequence). The CDR3 region is CASSMGPAFEQYF. The CDR3 DNA sequence: TGTGCCAGTAGTATGGGACCGGCTTTTGAGCAGTACTTC. Combining the CDR3 with reference TRBV19 and TRBJ2-7 gives the whole variable domain DGGITQSPKYLFRKEGQNVTLSCEQNLNHDAMYWYRQDPGQGLRLIYYSQIVNDFQKGDIAEGYSVSREKKESFPLTVTSAQKNPTAFYLCASSMGPAFEQYFGPGTRLTVT.

V and J are TRBV7-2 and TRBJ2-3; possible D gene TRBD2, 6 bases. V was clipped by 0 bases and J by 4 bases, with 11 bases between them. The CDR3 extends over 15 amino acids. CDR1 SGHTA and CDR2 FQGNSA come from the germline V gene. The CDR3 sequence is CASSLAGGSSDTQYF. CDR3 DNA: TGTGCCAGCAGCTTAGCGGGGGGAAGCTCAGATACGCAGTATTTT.

The gene calls are TRBV30 and TRBJ1-2; D perhaps matches TRBD1 (5 bases). Per germline, CDR1 GTSNPN and CDR2 SVGIG (reference sequence). This CDR3 contains 14 residues. Trimming took off 3 bases at V and 6 bases at J, with 17 bases between the two ends. CDR3 sequence (DNA): TGTGCCTGGAGATCCAGGGTCCCAAGAGATGGCTACACCTTC. As protein: CAWRSRVPRDGYTF.